This T cell receptor (beta chain) was sequenced during a study of CD8 T cells in Susac syndrome. Worth noting for this clonotype: Its antigen is unidentified.

The authors reverse transcribed about 0.5 to 1 ug RNA with random hexamers. TCRdb called the immunoSEQ multiplex PCR reads again in MiXCR, with one record for every CDR3 protein. The sample includes some 200,000 distinct CDR3 sequences, about 91% of them seen just once. J gave up 0 bases and V 5 bases, and 11 bases lay outside the gene matches. CDR3 length: 16 residues. From germline, CDR1 is SGHRS and CDR2 YFSETQ. Study observations and caveats: CD4+ T cell repertoires in Susac syndrome exhibited no evidence of clonal expansion.

This chain uses TRBV5-1 with TRBJ2-7; 7 nucleotides match TRBD1. The origin of this receptor is a human donor with Susac syndrome. Sequencing input: CD4+ T cells from PBMCs. The CDR3 sequence is CASSTLPGQSSYEQYF. The CDR3 DNA reads as TGCGCCAGCAGTACCCTTCCGGGACAGAGCTCCTACGAGCAGTACTTC.